These 10 T cell receptor beta chains were sequenced from one sample in a study of cytotoxic CD8 clonotypes in ibrutinib-treated CLL. The method was immunoSEQ multiplex PCR; TCRdb's version includes in-frame clones alone and lacks a portion of them. The sample consists of 130,000 or so clones, 75% to 85% of them appearing once. The starting material was PBMCs, obtained after 12 months of ibrutinib treatment. These receptors originate from a human donor with chronic lymphocytic leukemia.

The chain is built from TRBV5-1 and TRBJ2-7; 14 nucleotides match TRBD2. Trimming removed 0 bases from V and 2 bases from J; junction bases left unmatched: 1. The CDR3 totals 16 residues. Germline CDR1 and CDR2: SGHRS and YFSETQ. The CDR3 loop is CASSLGGLAGAYEQYF. The CDR3 DNA follows: TGCGCCAGCAGCTTGGGGGGACTAGCGGGAGCCTACGAGCAGTACTTC.

The table lists this clone with a few counts. Written as DNA, the CDR3 is TGTGCCAGCACCTACTTAAACAGGGCTGGTGGCTACACCTTC. Translated: CASTYLNRAGGYTF. This chain links TRBV11-2 with TRBJ1-2; D perhaps matches TRBD1 (6 bases). V gave up 7 bases and J gave up 7 bases, with 19 bases separating them. The CDR3 length is 14 residues. CDR1 SGHAT and CDR2 FQNNGV come from the germline V gene.

The chain links TRBV9 to TRBJ2-1; TRBD2 aligns across 8 bases. After removal of 6 bases from V and 1 base from J, the junction contained 6 bases not matched to a gene. Germline values: CDR1 SGDLS, CDR2 YYNGEE. The CDR3 contains 15 residues. CDR3 DNA sequence: TGTGCCAGCACTACGGGAGGGCTATCCTACAATGAGCAGTTCTTC. Translation gives CASTTGGLSYNEQFF.

The chain combines TRBV6-1 with TRBJ1-1; 7 bases are shared with TRBD1. This CDR3 has 15 amino acids. Germline V gene data show CDR1 as MNHNS and CDR2 as SASEGT. With V trimmed by 6 bases and J by 1 base, 8 bases remained unmatched. CDR3 coding DNA: TGTGCCAGCAGCCGCCCGACAGGGCCGAACACTGAAGCTTTCTTT. It is translated as CASSRPTGPNTEAFF.

Here the CDR3 reads CASKGQGAYEQYF. Written as DNA, the CDR3 is TGTGCCAGCAAGGGACAGGGCGCCTACGAGCAGTACTTC. V gene TRBV5-5 combines with J gene TRBJ2-7; the match to TRBD1 covers 9 bases. Germline V gene data show CDR1 as SGHKS and CDR2 as YYEKEE (reference sequence). The V segment lost 6 bases and the J segment 2 bases; nucleotides outside the gene matches: 3. CDR3 length: 13 amino acids.

The rearrangement uses TRBV19 and TRBJ1-2; D uncertain. The germline V gene encodes CDR1 LNHDA and CDR2 SQIVND (reference sequence). The length of the CDR3 is 14 residues. V shed 3 bases and J shed 5 bases, with 13 bases lying between them. The CDR3 loop is CASSISDPLYGYTF. In nucleotides, the CDR3 is TGTGCCAGTAGTATTTCGGATCCTTTATATGGCTACACCTTC.

This clone has only a few counts. V usage is TRBV2 and J usage is TRBJ2-1; 7 nucleotides match TRBD2. This CDR3 is built from 14 residues. V shed 4 bases and J 8 bases; nucleotides not matched to a gene: 8. Germline values: CDR1 SNHLY, CDR2 FYNNEI. This CDR3 reads CASSGGGPVDEQFF. The CDR3 DNA reads as TGTGCCAGCAGTGGGGGAGGGCCGGTGGATGAGCAGTTCTTC.

J is TRBJ2-1 and V is TRBV18, with 8 nucleotides matching TRBD2. The germline V gene has CDR1 KGHSH and CDR2 LQKENI. CDR3 length: 15 residues. Unmatched junction bases numbered 6, after V lost 0 bases and J lost 8 bases. CDR3 sequence: CASSPPQRELHEQFF. The CDR3, as DNA: TGTGCCAGCTCACCACCTCAGCGGGAGCTGCATGAGCAGTTCTTC.

This chain joins TRBV29-1 and TRBJ1-5, with TRBD1 matching over 9 bases. The CDR3 extends over 19 amino acids. Per the germline V gene, CDR1 is SQVTM and CDR2 is ANQGSEA. J lost 5 bases, V lost 4 bases, and 21 bases had no gene match. CDR3 bases: TGCAGCGTTGTTGTGGGACAGGGATTCTCTATAGCAATGGATCAGCCCCAGCATTTT. Residues: CSVVVGQGFSIAMDQPQHF.

The chain couples TRBV4-2 to TRBJ2-3, with no clear D. V was cut by 5 bases and J by 3 bases, with 15 bases left in between. This CDR3 region has 15 residues. CDR1 and CDR2 (germline): LGHNA, YNFKEQ. The CDR3 DNA reads TGTGCCAGCAGCTTGGATAGAAGAGTAACAGATACGCAGTATTTT. Encoded protein: CASSLDRRVTDTQYF.